These T cell receptor beta chains were read from a single sample in a study of Graves' ophthalmopathy and Graves' hyperthyroidism. TCRdb independently ran MiXCR on the multiplex PCR reads; one entry per CDR3 protein. The sample includes hundreds of thousands of distinct CDR3 sequences, 20% to 25% of them seen just once. Sequencing used peripheral blood. These receptors came from a woman aged 18-35 years with stable Graves' hyperthyroidism. Some clones in this sample may be carry-over from other donors' samples. Both conserved end residues are part of each CDR3. A D gene is named only where the DNA matches it firmly. For some rows the clone size is stated as once, few or many, or as a class when expanded; others skip it.

clone size,D gene,J gene,V gene,CDR3 DNA,CDR3 protein
-,-,TRBJ2-4,TRBV20-1,TGCAGTGCTAACAAAAACATTCAGTACTTC,CSANKNIQYF
-,-,TRBJ2-2,TRBV7-9,TGTGCCAGCTTTACAGGAGACGCCAGGGGGAACACCGGGGAGCTGTTTTTT,CASFTGDARGNTGELFF
few,TRBD1,TRBJ2-3,TRBV12-3/TRBV12-4,TGTGCCAGCAGCCAATTAACAGGGGCGGCCACAGATACGCAGTATTTT,CASSQLTGAATDTQYF
many,TRBD1,TRBJ1-1,TRBV6-5,TGTGCCAGCAGTATGGCAGGGGGCCTCACTGAAGCTTTCTTT,CASSMAGGLTEAFF
many,TRBD2,TRBJ2-5,TRBV24-1,TGTGCCACCAGTGCTGGACTAGCGGGACCGTACCAAGAGACCCAGTACTTC,CATSAGLAGPYQETQYF
many,-,TRBJ1-5,TRBV28,TGTGCCAGCAGCCGAACAGGGTTTCAGCCCCAGCATTTT,CASSRTGFQPQHF
-,TRBD1,TRBJ1-6,TRBV18,TGTGCCAGCTCACACCCTGGGACAGGCTTTCATGGGGCCCTCCACTTT,CASSHPGTGFHGALHF
few,TRBD1,TRBJ1-6,TRBV3-1,TGTGCCAGCAGCTTCGGACAGGGGAATTCACCCCTCCACTTT,CASSFGQGNSPLHF
-,TRBD1,TRBJ2-5,TRBV11-2,TGTGCCAGCAGCTCAACCGGGACAGGGGGTGGACAAGAGACCCAGTACTTC,CASSSTGTGGGQETQYF
-,TRBD1,TRBJ1-1,TRBV12-3/TRBV12-4,TGTGCCAGCAGTACAAAACAGGGGACTGAAGCTTTCTTT,CASSTKQGTEAFF
many,TRBD1,TRBJ1-1,TRBV20-1,TGCAGTGCTAGGGACACCAGGGGGTCGGGAGCTTTCTTT,CSARDTRGSGAFF